Here is one T cell receptor beta chain with its context. The antigen remains undetermined. The junction departs from the called germline gene at one end, perhaps through a read error. Method: immunoSEQ multiplex PCR; TCRdb's copy keeps in-frame clones and lacks some. The sample lists roughly 250,000 clones; more than 75% were seen once. This entry comes from a study of cytomegalovirus exposure and HLA in healthy donors. Study background: Later, an analysis reported that the 130 or so validation repertoires had used the same platform as the 500 to 800 first-cohort repertoires. Study results and caveats: The study labeled 180 or so TCR beta chains cytomegalovirus-associated. Most TCR sequences proved rare, with some public TCRs found in many donors. In vitro testing confirmed a few CMV-associated chains as specific for CMV antigens.

The CDR3 is 12 residues long. The germline CDR1 and CDR2 sequences are SSHAT and FNYEAQ (reference sequence). The sample was PBMCs. The V and J genes are TRBV7-7 and TRBJ2-2; no reliable D call. The TCR sequence derives from a man between 18 and 29 years old in good health and CMV-seronegative. CDR3 DNA sequence: TGTGCTAGCAGCTTACGGACCGGGGAGCTGTTTTTT. Translation gives CASSLRTGELFF.